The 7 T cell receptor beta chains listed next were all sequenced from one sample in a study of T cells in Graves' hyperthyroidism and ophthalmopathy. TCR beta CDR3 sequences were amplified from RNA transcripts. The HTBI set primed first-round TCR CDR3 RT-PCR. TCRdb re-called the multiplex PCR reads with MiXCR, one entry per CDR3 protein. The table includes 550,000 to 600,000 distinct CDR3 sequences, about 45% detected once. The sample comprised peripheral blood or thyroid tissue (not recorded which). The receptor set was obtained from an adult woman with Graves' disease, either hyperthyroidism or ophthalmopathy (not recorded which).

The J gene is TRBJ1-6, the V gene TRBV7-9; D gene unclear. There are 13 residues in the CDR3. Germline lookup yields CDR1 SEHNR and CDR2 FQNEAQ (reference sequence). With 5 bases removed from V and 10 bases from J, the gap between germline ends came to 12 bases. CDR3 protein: CASSDTKESPLHF. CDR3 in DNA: TGTGCCAGCAGCGATACCAAAGAGTCACCCCTCCACTTT.

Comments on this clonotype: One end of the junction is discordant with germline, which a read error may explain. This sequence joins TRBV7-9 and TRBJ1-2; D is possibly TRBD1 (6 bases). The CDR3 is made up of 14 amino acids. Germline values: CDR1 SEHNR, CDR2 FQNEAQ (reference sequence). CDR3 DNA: TGTGCCAGCAGCTTTGACAGGTGGGGCTATGGCTACAACTTC. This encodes CASSFDRWGYGYNF.

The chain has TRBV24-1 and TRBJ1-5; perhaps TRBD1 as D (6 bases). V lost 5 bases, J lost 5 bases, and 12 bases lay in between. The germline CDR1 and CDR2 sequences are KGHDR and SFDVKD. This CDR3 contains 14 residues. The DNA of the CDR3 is TGTGCCACCAGTGCCGCAGGGGCCTATCAGCCCCAGCATTTT. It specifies CATSAAGAYQPQHF.

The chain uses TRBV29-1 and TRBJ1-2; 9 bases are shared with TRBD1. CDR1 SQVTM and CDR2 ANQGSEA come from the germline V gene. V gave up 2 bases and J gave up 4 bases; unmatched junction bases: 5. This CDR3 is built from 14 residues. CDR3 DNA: TGCAGCGTTGAAAAGGGACAGGGAAGCTATGGCTACACCTTC. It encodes CSVEKGQGSYGYTF.

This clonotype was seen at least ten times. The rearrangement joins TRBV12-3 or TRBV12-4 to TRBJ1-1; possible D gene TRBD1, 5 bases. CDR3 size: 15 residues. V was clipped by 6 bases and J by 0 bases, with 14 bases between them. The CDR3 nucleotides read TGTGCCAGCAGGGGAGAGGGCAGGGTGAACACTGAAGCTTTCTTT. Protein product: CASRGEGRVNTEAFF.

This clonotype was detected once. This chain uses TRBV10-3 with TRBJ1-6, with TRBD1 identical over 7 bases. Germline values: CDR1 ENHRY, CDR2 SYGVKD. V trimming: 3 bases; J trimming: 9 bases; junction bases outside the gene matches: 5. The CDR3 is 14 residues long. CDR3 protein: CAISDKGASSPLHF. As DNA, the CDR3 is TGTGCCATCAGTGATAAGGGGGCGAGTTCACCCCTCCACTTT.

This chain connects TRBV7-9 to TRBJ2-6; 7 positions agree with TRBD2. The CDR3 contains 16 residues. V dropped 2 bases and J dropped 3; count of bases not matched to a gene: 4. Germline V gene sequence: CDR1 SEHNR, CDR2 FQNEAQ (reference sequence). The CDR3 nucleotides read TGTGCCAGCAGCTTACGTGGGAGGGGTGGGGCCAACGTCCTGACTTTC. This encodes CASSLRGRGGANVLTF.